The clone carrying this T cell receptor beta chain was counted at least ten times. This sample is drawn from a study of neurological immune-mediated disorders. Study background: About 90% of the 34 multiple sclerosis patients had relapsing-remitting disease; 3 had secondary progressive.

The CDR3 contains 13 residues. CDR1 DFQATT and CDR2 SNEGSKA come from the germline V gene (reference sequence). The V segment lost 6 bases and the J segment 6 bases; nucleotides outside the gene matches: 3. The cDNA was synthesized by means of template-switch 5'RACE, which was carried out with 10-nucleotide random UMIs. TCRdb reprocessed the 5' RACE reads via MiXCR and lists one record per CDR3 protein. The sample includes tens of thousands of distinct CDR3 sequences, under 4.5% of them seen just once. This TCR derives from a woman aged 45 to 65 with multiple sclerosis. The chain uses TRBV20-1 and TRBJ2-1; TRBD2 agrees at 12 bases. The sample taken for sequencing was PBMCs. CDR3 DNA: TGCAGTGCCCGGGGACTAGCGGGCAATGAGCAGTTCTTC. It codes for CSARGLAGNEQFF.